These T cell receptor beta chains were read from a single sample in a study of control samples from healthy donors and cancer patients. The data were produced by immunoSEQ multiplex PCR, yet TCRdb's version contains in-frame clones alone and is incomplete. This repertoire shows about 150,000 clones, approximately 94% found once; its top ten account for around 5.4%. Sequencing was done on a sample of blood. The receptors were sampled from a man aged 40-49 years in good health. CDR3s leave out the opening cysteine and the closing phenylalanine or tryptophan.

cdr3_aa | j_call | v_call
ASSPSGGRDTQY | TRBJ2-3 | TRBV7-6
ASSFGSSYNSPLH | TRBJ1-6 | TRBV27
ASSSQGRVQF | TRBJ2-1 | TRBV28
ASMGRGGSYGYT | TRBJ1-2 | TRBV21-1
ASSEAFGAGELF | TRBJ2-2 | TRBV6-1
ASSWGTLPNYGYT | TRBJ1-2 | TRBV5-1
ASNAQGLATEAF | TRBJ1-1 | TRBV28
ASSPPGRAPYEQY | TRBJ2-7 | TRBV14
AWKERHTGELF | TRBJ2-2 | TRBV30
ASSQDSWSNTEAF | TRBJ1-1 | TRBV4-3
ASSLRGSQTHYGYT | TRBJ1-2 | TRBV7-9
ATSRDRDRVNGYT | TRBJ1-2 | TRBV15
ASSFGAYGYT | TRBJ1-2 | TRBV28
ASSEIRANTGELF | TRBJ2-2 | TRBV6-1
ASSLGGYVGEKLF | TRBJ1-4 | TRBV7-2
ASRGADRSYEQY | TRBJ2-7 | TRBV28
ASRFIATNEKLF | TRBJ1-4 | TRBV6-5
ASSPTGERSPLH | TRBJ1-6 | TRBV18
ASSQRGFNSPLH | TRBJ1-6 | TRBV14
ASSGTGSSPLH | TRBJ1-6 | TRBV11-2
ASSPRQGYEQY | TRBJ2-7 | TRBV6-5
ASSLTGRYQPQH | TRBJ1-5 | TRBV27
ASSLGRNYGYT | TRBJ1-2 | TRBV5-6
SVTRADYGYT | TRBJ1-2 | TRBV29-1
ATSEGPQPQH | TRBJ1-5 | TRBV24-1
ASSFRSGGPDTQY | TRBJ2-3 | TRBV13
ASSENGNQPQH | TRBJ1-5 | TRBV2
ASSLTYGGDEKLF | TRBJ1-4 | TRBV5-1
ASSFQGGEKLF | TRBJ1-4 | TRBV27
ASSPHRAGPLH | TRBJ1-6 | TRBV28
ATSDLDYKNQETQY | TRBJ2-5 | TRBV24-1
ASSPSAGHETEAF | TRBJ1-1 | TRBV3-1/TRBV3-2
ASSENSRGGSKWNTGELF | TRBJ2-2 | TRBV6-1
ASSLPDSYEQY | TRBJ2-7 | TRBV5-6
ASTPARDRDLNTEAF | TRBJ1-1 | TRBV28
ASSPSQGGGEKLF | TRBJ1-4 | TRBV9
ASSLGPGQGETQY | TRBJ2-5 | TRBV7-2